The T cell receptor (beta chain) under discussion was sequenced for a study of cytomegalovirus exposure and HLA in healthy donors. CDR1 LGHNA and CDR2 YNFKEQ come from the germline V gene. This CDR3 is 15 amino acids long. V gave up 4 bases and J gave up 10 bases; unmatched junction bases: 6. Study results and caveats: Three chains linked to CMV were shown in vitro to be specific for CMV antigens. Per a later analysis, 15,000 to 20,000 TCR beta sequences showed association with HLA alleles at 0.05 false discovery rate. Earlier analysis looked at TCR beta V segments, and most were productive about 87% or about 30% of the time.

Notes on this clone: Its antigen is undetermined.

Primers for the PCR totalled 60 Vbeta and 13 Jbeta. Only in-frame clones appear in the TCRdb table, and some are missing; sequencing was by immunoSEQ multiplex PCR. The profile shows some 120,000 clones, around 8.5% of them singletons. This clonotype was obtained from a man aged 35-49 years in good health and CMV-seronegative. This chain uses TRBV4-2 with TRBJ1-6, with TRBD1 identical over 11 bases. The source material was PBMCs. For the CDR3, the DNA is TGTGCCAGCAGCCCTGGACAGGGGGCGACCTCACCCCTCCACTTT. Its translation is CASSPGQGATSPLHF.